The 10 T cell receptor beta chains below were found in one sample sequenced in a study of technical replicates of blood from a handful of donors. Clones were read by immunoSEQ multiplex PCR, and TCRdb kept only the in-frame ones, dropping some. The data show 70,000 to 95,000 clones, with approximately 92% seen just once and about 0.4% held by the top ten. The sample consisted of T cells isolated from PBMCs. These receptor sequences come from a human donor in good health. Some clones in this sample may be carry-over from other donors' samples.

V usage is TRBV5-1 and J usage is TRBJ2-7; 8 nucleotides agree with TRBD1. This CDR3 region has 14 residues. Germline V gives CDR1 SGHRS, CDR2 YFSETQ. Trimming removed 0 bases from V and 7 bases from J; junction bases left unmatched: 6. This chain's CDR3 is CASSLAGQAREQYF. The CDR3 DNA reads as TGCGCCAGCAGCTTGGCGGGACAGGCGAGGGAGCAGTACTTC.

This rearrangement joins TRBV19 to TRBJ2-3; D is perhaps TRBD2 (6 bases). This CDR3 is 17 amino acids long. Germline values: CDR1 LNHDA, CDR2 SQIVND (reference sequence). Trimming left V 0 bases short and J 4 bases short, with 17 bases between. CDR3 amino acids: CASSIDPGWGRPDTQYF. Here the CDR3 DNA reads TGTGCCAGTAGTATAGATCCCGGATGGGGGAGGCCAGATACGCAGTATTTT.

The chain carries TRBV6-1 and TRBJ2-7; the match to TRBD1 covers 9 bases. With 7 bases clipped from V and 2 bases from J, the junction kept 9 bases outside the gene matches. The CDR3 consists of 15 residues. The germline V gene encodes CDR1 MNHNS and CDR2 SASEGT. The chain's CDR3 is CASTPAGTGPYEQYF. The CDR3 DNA reads as TGTGCCAGCACTCCAGCAGGGACAGGGCCCTACGAGCAGTACTTC.

The CDR3 DNA reads TGTGCCAGCAGTTTCAACGGGGAGGGGGAGACCCAGTACTTC. This gives the protein CASSFNGEGETQYF. The rearrangement links TRBV27 to TRBJ2-5; 7 bases map to TRBD2. Losses at the gene ends were 3 bases for V and 5 bases for J; bases not matched to a gene: 6. Germline-derived CDR1 and CDR2 are MNHEY and SMNVEV (reference sequence). This CDR3 comprises 14 residues.

The chain employs TRBV29-1 and TRBJ1-2; the D is unclear. The CDR3 runs 14 residues. Trimming took off 2 bases at V and 0 bases at J, with 10 bases between the two ends. Germline CDR1 reads SQVTM; CDR2 reads ANQGSEA. The chain's CDR3 is CSVESQETNYGYTF. CDR3 bases: TGCAGCGTTGAAAGCCAGGAAACTAACTATGGCTACACCTTC.

J is TRBJ1-1 and V is TRBV6-5, with TRBD1 as a possible D gene (6 bases). The CDR3 covers 14 residues. Per the germline V gene, CDR1 is MNHEY and CDR2 is SVGAGI. V lost 5 bases to trimming and J lost 2 bases, with 12 bases between them. In DNA, the CDR3 is TGTGCCAGCAGTAGGGACACCTTAAACACTGAAGCTTTCTTT. It codes for CASSRDTLNTEAFF.

The genes are TRBV29-1 and TRBJ2-1, with D perhaps matching TRBD1 (6 bases). Trimming stripped 3 bases from V and 1 base from J, with 10 bases between. The germline V gene encodes CDR1 SQVTM and CDR2 ANQGSEA. The CDR3 is 14 residues long. The CDR3 nucleotides read TGCAGCGTTGAGAGAGGACAGTCCTACAATGAGCAGTTCTTC. Translated, it gives CSVERGQSYNEQFF.

The rearrangement links TRBV5-1 to TRBJ2-7, with 7 bases lining up with TRBD1. Germline CDR1 reads SGHRS; CDR2 reads YFSETQ. This CDR3 is built from 15 residues. The V segment lost 4 bases and the J segment 2 bases; nucleotides outside the gene matches: 9. CDR3 in DNA: TGCGCCAGCAGCGCAACAGGGGACGCAACCTACGAGCAGTACTTC. This sequence encodes CASSATGDATYEQYF.

The chain is built from TRBV4-1 and TRBJ1-2; D uncertain. In germline, CDR1 is MGHRA, CDR2 YSYEKL. This CDR3 region has 14 residues. Trimming stripped 2 bases from V and 12 bases from J, with 19 bases between. As DNA, the CDR3 is TGCGCCAGCAGCCAAAGGGCGAGAGATTCGAGGGACACCTTC. Residues: CASSQRARDSRDTF.

The rearrangement uses TRBV7-2 and TRBJ1-1, with D perhaps TRBD1 (5 bases). Trimming pared 6 bases from V and 3 bases from J, leaving 14 bases between. In germline, CDR1 is SGHTA, CDR2 FQGNSA. The CDR3 runs to 14 residues. The CDR3 loop is CASRRRGIYTEAFF. The DNA for the CDR3 is TGTGCCAGCAGAAGGCGGGGGATCTACACTGAAGCTTTCTTT. Variable domain in full (rest from reference TRBV7-2 and TRBJ1-1): GAGVSQSPSNKVTEKGKDVELRCDPISGHTALYWYRQSLGQGLEFLIYFQGNSAPDKSGLPSDRFSAERTGGSVSTLTIQRTQQEDSAVYLCASRRRGIYTEAFFGQGTRLTVV.